Listed here are 4 T cell receptor beta chains from one sample, sequenced in a study of blood T cell repertoires in COVID-19. Only in-frame clones appear in the TCRdb table, and some are missing; sequencing was by immunoSEQ multiplex PCR. The table has over 110,000 clones, over 75% seen once; the top ten hold 1.7%. Material for sequencing was peripheral blood. These receptors all stem from a woman between 50 and 59 years old with acute or convalescent COVID-19.

This chain links TRBV3-1 (or the pseudogene TRBV3-2) with TRBJ1-1, with TRBD1 identical over 7 bases. The ends lost 3 bases at V and 3 bases at J; junction bases unmatched: 10. This CDR3 is built from 16 residues. The germline V gene encodes CDR1 LGHDT and CDR2 YNNKEL (reference sequence). The CDR3 DNA is TGTGCCAGCAGCCACACCCTAGGGACAGCCTACACTGAAGCTTTCTTT. This encodes CASSHTLGTAYTEAFF.

The chain uses TRBV3-1 (or the pseudogene TRBV3-2) and TRBJ2-3, with 8 bases lining up with TRBD2. Germline V gene lookup returns CDR1 LGHDT and CDR2 YNNKEL (reference sequence). This CDR3 has 19 residues. The trim removed 4 bases at V and 5 bases at J, leaving 20 bases unmatched. The CDR3 sequence is CASSLKGGGTWGAGDTQYF. In nucleotides, the CDR3 is TGTGCCAGCAGCCTAAAGGGCGGGGGGACATGGGGAGCGGGAGATACGCAGTATTTT.

The count of this clone is one. The chain links TRBV4-1 to TRBJ1-6; D not certain. Looked up from germline, CDR1 is MGHRA and CDR2 is YSYEKL. V lost 3 bases and J 3 bases, leaving 9 bases between the germline ends. The CDR3 spans 15 residues. CDR3 nucleotides: TGCGCCAGCAGCCAGGTGGCAAACTATAATTCACCCCTCCACTTT. This sequence encodes CASSQVANYNSPLHF.

This chain links TRBV19 with TRBJ1-2; the D is unclear. V lost 3 bases, J lost 7 bases, and 12 bases lay in between. The CDR3 contains 13 residues. The V gene's germline CDR1 is LNHDA and CDR2 SQIVND (reference sequence). Here the CDR3 reads CASSIGGMSGYTF. DNA of the CDR3: TGTGCCAGTAGTATCGGAGGTATGAGTGGCTACACCTTC.